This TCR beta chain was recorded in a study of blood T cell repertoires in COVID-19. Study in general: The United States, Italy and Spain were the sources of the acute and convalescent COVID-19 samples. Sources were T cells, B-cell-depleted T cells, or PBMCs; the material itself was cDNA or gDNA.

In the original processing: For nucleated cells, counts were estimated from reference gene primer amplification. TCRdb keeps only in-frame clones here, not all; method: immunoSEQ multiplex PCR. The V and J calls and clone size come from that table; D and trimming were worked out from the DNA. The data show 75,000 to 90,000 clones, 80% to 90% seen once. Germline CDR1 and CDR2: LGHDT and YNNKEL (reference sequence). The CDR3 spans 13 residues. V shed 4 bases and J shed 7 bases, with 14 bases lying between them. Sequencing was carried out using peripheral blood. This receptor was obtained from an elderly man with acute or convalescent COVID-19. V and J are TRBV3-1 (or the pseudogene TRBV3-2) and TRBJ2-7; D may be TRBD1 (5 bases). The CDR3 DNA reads TGTGCCAGCAGCCGGACATCCCCCGGAGAGCAGTACTTC. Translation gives CASSRTSPGEQYF.